One sample yielded the 25 T cell receptor beta chains listed below, sequenced in a study of CD8 T cells in ankylosing spondylitis. In TCRdb, the 5' RACE reads were re-called with MiXCR into one record per CDR3 protein. The sample includes roughly 230,000 distinct CDR3 sequences, roughly 10% of them seen just once. Sequenced: blood, either unsorted or a sorted T cell fraction (not recorded which). These receptors all stem from a male donor with ankylosing spondylitis or in good health (not recorded which).

V and J are TRBV6-5 and TRBJ1-6, with a possible D match to TRBD1 (6 bases). The CDR3 consists of 14 residues. CDR1 and CDR2 from the germline V gene are MNHEY and SVGAGI. The V and J ends lost 2 bases and 7 bases respectively, with 9 bases between them. The CDR3 region is CASSYRTVNSPLHF. CDR3 DNA: TGTGCCAGCAGTTACCGGACAGTAAATTCACCCCTCCACTTT.

This clonotype was found many times. The rearrangement links TRBV30 to TRBJ2-4; D possibly corresponds to TRBD1 (6 bases). V lost 2 bases and J lost 5, with 10 bases in between. CDR1 and CDR2 (germline): GTSNPN, SVGIG (reference sequence). The CDR3 totals 13 residues. CDR3 sequence (DNA): TGTGCCTGGAGTTCACAGGGACAAAACATTCAGTACTTC. Protein: CAWSSQGQNIQYF.

This clonotype was picked up many times. This chain connects TRBV6-1 to TRBJ2-1, with 13 bases that match TRBD2. V dropped 1 base and J dropped 8; count of bases not matched to a gene: 5. In germline, CDR1 is MNHNS, CDR2 SASEGT. The CDR3 covers 16 residues. The CDR3 DNA reads TGTGCCAGCAGTGAAGGGGGACTAGCGGGAATTCATGAGCAGTTCTTC. Protein: CASSEGGLAGIHEQFF.

The chain has TRBV4-1 and TRBJ2-2, with a weak D call TRBD1 (5 bases). The CDR3 has 15 amino acids. Germline-derived CDR1 and CDR2 are MGHRA and YSYEKL. The V gene lost 0 bases and the J gene lost 4 bases, with 9 bases spanning the gap. The CDR3 coding sequence is TGCGCCAGCAGCCAAGAGGGGCTCTCCACCGGGGAGCTGTTTTTT. This encodes CASSQEGLSTGELFF.

This clonotype was detected ten times or more. This chain uses TRBV29-1 with TRBJ2-5, with D possibly matching TRBD1 (5 bases). V was cut by 5 bases and J by 4 bases, with 14 bases left in between. Germline V gene sequence: CDR1 SQVTM, CDR2 ANQGSEA. The CDR3 spans 13 residues. As DNA, the CDR3 is TGCAGCGTTTCCGACAGCGCCGCAGAGACCCAGTACTTC. Translating it yields CSVSDSAAETQYF.

This clonotype was seen more than once but under ten times. The chain employs TRBV6-1 and TRBJ2-5, with D perhaps given as TRBD1 or TRBD2 (7 bases each). CDR1 MNHNS and CDR2 SASEGT come from the germline V gene. CDR3 length equals 16 residues. V lost 0 bases and J 5 bases, leaving 16 bases between the germline ends. As DNA, the CDR3 is TGTGCCAGCAGTGAAGCCCGACAGGGACTATCGGAGACCCAGTACTTC. Residues: CASSEARQGLSETQYF.

This clonotype showed up many times. The genes are TRBV12-3 or TRBV12-4 and TRBJ2-1, with 8 bases fitting TRBD2. V lost 5 bases to trimming and J lost 0 bases; unmatched junction nucleotides: 3. CDR3 length equals 15 residues. The CDR3 sequence: CASSPAGASYNEQFF. In nucleotides, the CDR3 is TGTGCCAGCAGTCCAGCGGGGGCCTCCTACAATGAGCAGTTCTTC.

CDR3 residues: CASSVATGGLNEQFF. In DNA form, the CDR3 reads TGTGCCAGCAGCGTAGCTACGGGGGGGCTAAATGAGCAGTTCTTC. The rearrangement links TRBV9 to TRBJ2-1; 8 nucleotides line up with TRBD2. Per the germline V gene, CDR1 is SGDLS and CDR2 is YYNGEE. CDR3 length equals 15 residues. The J segment lost 7 bases and the V segment lost 0 bases, leaving 6 bases of the junction unmatched.

CDR3 amino acids: CTSSFRDRGYEQYF. DNA of the CDR3: TGTACCAGCAGCTTCCGGGACAGAGGTTACGAGCAGTACTTC. This chain connects TRBV7-2 to TRBJ2-7; 7 nucleotides align to TRBD1. Trimming cost V 3 bases and J 4 bases; bases outside gene matches: 6. Germline loops: CDR1 SGHTA, CDR2 FQGNSA. This CDR3 comprises 14 residues.

Turning to this clonotype: A much larger clone differs from this one at a single base, so this may be a read error. Since no conserved phenylalanine or tryptophan closes the CDR3, a read error is the likely cause. The V gene is TRBV30, the J gene TRBJ2-7; maybe TRBD1 (6 bases). V lost 0 bases to trimming and J lost 0 bases, with 9 bases between them. Germline V CDR1 and CDR2: GTSNPN, SVGIG (reference sequence). CDR3 length: 14 amino acids. The DNA of the CDR3 is TGTGCCTGGAGTGTACAGGGAATCTCCTACGAGCAGTACCTC. It encodes CAWSVQGISYEQYL.

This clonotype has at least ten counts. This rearrangement joins TRBV20-1 to TRBJ2-1, with 8 bases aligning to TRBD2. Germline V CDR1 and CDR2: DFQATT, SNEGSKA (reference sequence). This CDR3 comprises 16 residues. J lost 0 bases, V lost 0 bases, and 4 bases had no gene match. The CDR3, as DNA: TGCAGTGCTAGAGATAAGCTAGCGGGCTCCTACAATGAGCAGTTCTTC. Encoded protein: CSARDKLAGSYNEQFF.

This clonotype was picked up many times. The chain combines TRBV10-3 with TRBJ2-3; 9 bases are a match to TRBD2. Germline trimming cut 5 bases from V and 5 bases from J; bases unmatched to any gene: 17. Germline V gene sequence: CDR1 ENHRY, CDR2 SYGVKD. This CDR3 region has 18 residues. The CDR3 loop reads CAISTYSGGFREGDTQYF. In nucleotides, the CDR3 is TGTGCCATCAGTACTTATAGCGGGGGCTTCCGAGAGGGAGATACGCAGTATTTT.

The table lists this clonotype with many counts. CDR3 nucleotides: TGTGCCAGCACCCGTGGGGGGATTGACTACGAGCAGTACTTC. It encodes CASTRGGIDYEQYF. The chain recombines TRBV12-3 or TRBV12-4 with TRBJ2-7; D might be TRBD2 (6 bases). Trimming shortened V by 7 bases and J by 3 bases, and 16 bases separated the two germline ends. The CDR3 length is 14 residues.

This clonotype was seen repeatedly, ten times or more. V usage is TRBV14 and J usage is TRBJ1-4; D gene unclear. The CDR3 contains 15 residues. Germline CDR1 and CDR2: SGHDN and FVKESK. Deletions cut 3 bases from V and 5 bases from J, with 13 bases between. The CDR3 DNA is TGTGCCAGCAGCCACTTCGGCGTATCCAATGAAAAACTGTTTTTT. Translated: CASSHFGVSNEKLFF.

This chain connects TRBV20-1 to TRBJ2-5, with TRBD2 identical over 12 bases. The length of the CDR3 is 14 residues. Trimming took 8 bases from V and 3 from J; bases not matched to a gene: 7. Germline values: CDR1 DFQATT, CDR2 SNEGSKA (reference sequence). CDR3 DNA sequence: TGCAGTCCAATTCCTAGCGGGAGGGAAGAGACCCAGTACTTC. This gives the protein CSPIPSGREETQYF.

This clonotype was seen many times. The V gene is TRBV27, the J gene TRBJ2-1; D is unresolved. The length of the CDR3 is 14 residues. V lost 6 bases, J lost 8 bases, and 17 bases lay in between. The germline V gene has CDR1 MNHEY and CDR2 SMNVEV (reference sequence). Here the CDR3 DNA reads TGTGCCAGCAGCCTAATCCTCCGGGCATATGAGCAGTTCTTC. Protein sequence: CASSLILRAYEQFF.

The J gene is TRBJ1-1, the V gene TRBV10-3, with 8 nucleotides matching TRBD1. The CDR3 has 14 amino acids. The V and J ends lost 6 bases and 3 bases, in that order; junction bases with no gene match: 6. Germline CDR1 and CDR2: ENHRY and SYGVKD. CDR3 in amino acids: CAISGQGLDTEAFF. The DNA of the CDR3 is TGTGCCATCAGCGGACAGGGTTTGGACACTGAAGCTTTCTTT.

The chain links TRBV30 to TRBJ2-1, with D possibly being TRBD2 (5 bases). V dropped 4 bases and J dropped 8 bases, with 18 bases sitting between them. Germline-derived CDR1 and CDR2 are GTSNPN and SVGIG (reference sequence). This CDR3 comprises 14 residues. The CDR3 is CAWNQAAIGHEQFF. The CDR3 nucleotides are TGTGCCTGGAATCAAGCGGCTATCGGCCATGAGCAGTTCTTC.

A note on this clonotype: Since a much larger clone is just one base distant, this may be a read error. V is TRBV3-1 and J is TRBJ2-3, with D maybe TRBD2 (6 bases). Per germline, CDR1 LGHDT and CDR2 YNNKEL (reference sequence). CDR3 size: 16 residues. The CDR3 bases are TGTGCCAGCAGCTTCAGCCGACTAGTGAGGGCAGATGCGCAGTATTTT. Protein sequence: CASSFSRLVRADAQYF.

The chain has TRBV6-2 or TRBV6-3 and TRBJ2-1; D may be TRBD2 (5 bases). The CDR3 totals 12 residues. Trimming cost V 6 bases and J 9 bases, with 12 bases left between them. The germline CDR1 and CDR2 sequences are MNHEY and SVGEGT. The CDR3 sequence is CASSITRVEQFF. CDR3 in DNA: TGTGCCAGCAGCATTACGAGGGTTGAGCAGTTCTTC.

This clonotype was detected many times. The chain employs TRBV12-3 or TRBV12-4 and TRBJ2-7, with D tentatively TRBD1 (5 bases). Trimming removed 5 bases at V and 6 bases at J, with 11 bases between. The CDR3 spans 12 residues. DNA of the CDR3: TGTGCCAGCAGTAAAACAGGAGTCGAGCAGTACTTC. Protein product: CASSKTGVEQYF.

There are many counts of this clonotype. This rearrangement joins TRBV5-1 to TRBJ2-5; D assignment may be TRBD1 or TRBD2 (6 bases each). Trimming cost V 3 bases and J 3 bases, with 15 bases left between them. Germline CDR1 SGHRS, CDR2 YFSETQ. The CDR3 contains 15 residues. CDR3 in DNA: TGCGCCAGCAGCTCGGGGGCAGGTCAGGAAGAGACCCAGTACTTC. This gives the protein CASSSGAGQEETQYF. Full variable domain (remainder filled in from reference TRBV5-1 and TRBJ2-5): KAGVTQTPRYLIKTRGQQVTLSCSPISGHRSVSWYQQTPGQGLQFLFEYFSETQRNKGNFPGRFSGRQFSNSRSEMNVSTLELGDSALYLCASSSGAGQEETQYFGPGTRLLVL.

The chain couples TRBV12-3 or TRBV12-4 to TRBJ1-4; D gene uncertain. CDR3 size: 15 residues. Trimming cost V 0 bases and J 8 bases, with 13 bases left between them. CDR3 nucleotides: TGTGCCAGCAGTTTAGCGGTTGGCATCGGGGAAAAACTGTTTTTT. Protein product: CASSLAVGIGEKLFF.

In this sample, this clonotype turned up many times. The CDR3 DNA follows: TGTGCCAGCAGCGCGGCAGGGGGCCGTGAGCAGTTCTTC. It translates to CASSAAGGREQFF. V and J are TRBV9 and TRBJ2-1; 8 nucleotides align to TRBD1. The CDR3 spans 13 residues. After removal of 3 bases from V and 9 bases from J, the junction contained 5 bases not matched to a gene. Per germline, CDR1 SGDLS and CDR2 YYNGEE.

There are many counts of this clonotype. This chain uses TRBV5-1 with TRBJ2-2; D remains unclear. The CDR3 extends over 16 amino acids. CDR1 SGHRS and CDR2 YFSETQ come from the germline V gene. Trimming shortened V by 2 bases and J by 4 bases, and 15 bases separated the two germline ends. The CDR3 region has the DNA TGCGCCAGCAGCTTATTGCAGAGTCCTGGCACCGGGGAGCTGTTTTTT. This gives the protein CASSLLQSPGTGELFF.